This T cell receptor (beta chain) emerged from a study of blood T cell repertoires in COVID-19. Across the study: Specimens from acute and convalescent COVID-19 originated in the United States, Italy and Spain. Sample material is recorded as cDNA or gDNA derived from T cells, B-cell-depleted T cells, or PBMCs.

CDR1 is LNHDA, CDR2 SQIVND, per germline (reference sequence). V lost 3 bases and J lost 7, with 24 bases in between. This CDR3 region has 18 residues. Original processing methods: Estimates of nucleated cell counts were drawn from the amplification of reference gene primers. The repertoire was sequenced with immunoSEQ multiplex PCR; TCRdb's copy has only in-frame clones and lacks some. V and J calls and clone size are as listed in that table; D and trimming were resolved from the DNA. This table has about 20,000 clones, more than 85% appearing once. Material: peripheral blood. The clonotype comes from a woman between 50 and 59 years old with active COVID-19. J is TRBJ1-4 and V is TRBV19, with TRBD1 as a possible D gene (5 bases). The CDR3 spells CASSINPRQTLPGEKLFF. CDR3 nucleotides: TGTGCCAGTAGTATTAACCCCCGACAGACCCTACCGGGTGAAAAACTGTTTTTT.